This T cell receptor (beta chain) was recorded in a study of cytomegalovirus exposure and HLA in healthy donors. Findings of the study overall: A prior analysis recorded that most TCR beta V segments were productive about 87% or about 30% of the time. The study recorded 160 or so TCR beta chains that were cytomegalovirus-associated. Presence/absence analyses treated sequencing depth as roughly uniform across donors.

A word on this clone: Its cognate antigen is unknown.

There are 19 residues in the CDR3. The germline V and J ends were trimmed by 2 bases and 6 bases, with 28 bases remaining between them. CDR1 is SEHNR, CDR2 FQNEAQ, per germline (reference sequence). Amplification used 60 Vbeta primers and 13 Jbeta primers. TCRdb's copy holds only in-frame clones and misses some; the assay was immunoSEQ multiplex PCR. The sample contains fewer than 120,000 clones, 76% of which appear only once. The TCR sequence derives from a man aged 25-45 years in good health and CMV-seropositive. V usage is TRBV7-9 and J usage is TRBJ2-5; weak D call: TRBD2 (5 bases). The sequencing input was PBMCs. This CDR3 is CASSLKAGLLSPDLQTQYF. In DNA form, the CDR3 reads TGTGCCAGCAGCTTAAAGGCCGGACTTTTAAGCCCTGATTTGCAGACCCAGTACTTC. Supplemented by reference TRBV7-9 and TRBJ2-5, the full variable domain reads DTGVSQNPRHKITKRGQNVTFRCDPISEHNRLYWYRQTLGQGPEFLTYFQNEAQLEKSRLLSDRFSAERPKGSFSTLEIQRTEQGDSAMYLCASSLKAGLLSPDLQTQYFGPGTRLLVL.